Each of the 5 T cell receptor beta chains below was sequenced from the same sample in a study of CD8+ T cells in alopecia areata. Specified treatment: oral pan-JAK inhibitor, 5-10 mg twice daily. TCR sequencing used cDNA made by reverse transcription of extracted RNA. The table came from immunoSEQ multiplex PCR; TCRdb's copy has only in-frame clones and leaves some out. The sample carries roughly 170,000 clones, about 60% recorded once. Sample: CD8+ T cells sorted from blood, taken at week 24, from a patient treated with tofacitinib. Receptors were obtained from a human donor with alopecia areata.

The chain employs TRBV5-4 and TRBJ1-1, with 7 bases identical to TRBD1. This CDR3 comprises 13 residues. V shed 4 bases and J 3 bases; nucleotides not matched to a gene: 3. CDR1 is SGHNT, CDR2 YYREEE, per germline (reference sequence). The CDR3 DNA follows: TGTGCCAGCAGCCCAGGACAGGACACTGAAGCTTTCTTT. Residues: CASSPGQDTEAFF.

The chain is built from TRBV9 and TRBJ2-1, with 8 bases matching TRBD1. The V and J ends lost 1 base and 7 bases, in that order; junction bases with no gene match: 4. This CDR3 contains 14 residues. CDR1 is SGDLS and CDR2 is YYNGEE in the germline V gene. DNA of the CDR3: TGTGCCAGCAGCGTACCTAACAGGGGGAATGAGCAGTTCTTC. This gives the protein CASSVPNRGNEQFF.

This sequence joins TRBV29-1 and TRBJ2-7; D not certain. From germline, CDR1 is SQVTM and CDR2 ANQGSEA. There are 12 residues in the CDR3. The ends were cut back, 4 bases at V and 2 bases at J, with 9 bases in the middle. The CDR3: CSVVVQPYEQYF. The CDR3 DNA is TGCAGCGTTGTCGTTCAGCCCTACGAGCAGTACTTC.

This sequence joins TRBV9 and TRBJ1-1; no definite D call. Trimming removed 0 bases from V and 5 bases from J, with 8 bases in between. CDR3 length: 13 amino acids. The germline gives CDR1 SGDLS, CDR2 YYNGEE. In nucleotides, the CDR3 is TGTGCCAGCAGCGTAGAGGGTAAAACTGAAGCTTTCTTT. This sequence encodes CASSVEGKTEAFF.

This rearrangement joins TRBV4-1 to TRBJ1-1, with TRBD1 as a possible D gene (6 bases). The length of the CDR3 is 14 residues. The germline CDR1 and CDR2 sequences are MGHRA and YSYEKL. Trimming took off 4 bases at V and 1 base at J, with 10 bases between the two ends. CDR3 in DNA: TGCGCCAGCAGCCGGGGACAAAAGAACACTGAAGCTTTCTTT. Its protein product is CASSRGQKNTEAFF.